This T cell receptor (beta chain) was retrieved from a study of blood T cells in healthy people across ages. Notes on the study in general: Correlation between TCR beta diversity and naive T cell percentage was strong.

The CDR3 runs to 13 residues. After removal of 5 bases from V and 5 bases from J, the junction contained 3 bases not matched to a gene. Germline CDR1 SGHTA, CDR2 FQGNSA. A second PCR, run for about 7 to 11 cycles, used a sample-barcoded 5' primer plus a J-beta primer mix. Through a template-switch adaptor with 12 random nucleotides, each cDNA molecule received a tag. TCRdb independently ran MiXCR on the 5' RACE reads; one entry per CDR3 protein. Of hundreds of thousands of distinct CDR3 sequences listed, roughly 32% are singletons. Samples had at least 7 million PBMCs isolated from them. Total RNA extracted from each sample amounted to at least 5.5 micrograms. This clonotype was detected ten times or more. The antigen remains undetermined.

The origin of this receptor is a woman of 80 years or more in good health. Input material: blood. V and J are TRBV7-2 and TRBJ2-5, with TRBD2 matching 9 bases. The CDR3 loop is CASSPSGGETQYF. For the CDR3, the DNA is TGTGCCAGCAGCCCAAGCGGGGGGGAGACCCAGTACTTC.